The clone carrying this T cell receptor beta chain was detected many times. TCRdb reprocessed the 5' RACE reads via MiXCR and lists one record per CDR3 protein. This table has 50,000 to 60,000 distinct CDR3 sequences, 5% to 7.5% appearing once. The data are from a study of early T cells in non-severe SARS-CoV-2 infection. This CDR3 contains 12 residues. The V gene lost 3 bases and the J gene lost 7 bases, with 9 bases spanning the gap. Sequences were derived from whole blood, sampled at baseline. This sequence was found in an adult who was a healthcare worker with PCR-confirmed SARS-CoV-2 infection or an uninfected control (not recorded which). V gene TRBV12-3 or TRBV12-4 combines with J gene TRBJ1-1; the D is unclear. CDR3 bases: TGTGCCAGCAGTTTGAGGCCGAATGAAGCTTTCTTT. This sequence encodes CASSLRPNEAFF.